One and the same sample provided the 24 T cell receptor beta chains below, sequenced in a study of T cell responses to AZD1222 COVID-19 vaccine (dated by TCRdb to 2020 to 2022). This specimen's time point label, per the study, means: baseline before first vaccination. The library was generated by the immunoSEQ multiplex PCR assay. This is the immuneACCESS table as TCRdb keeps it, with only in-frame sequences that have V and J called. A part of the clones is gone; compared with another copy, unresolved V genes explain less than half, and the rest is unexplained. This sample comprises roughly 20,000 clones, 65% to 90% of them detected only once. Approximately 45% of the sample rests with the top ten. The sample here was peripheral blood, taken on day 0 of AZD1222 vaccination. The receptors shown here come from an adult in good health.

A note on this clone: Other nucleotide sequences in the sample specify the same CDR3. V and J are TRBV5-6 and TRBJ1-1, with D maybe TRBD1 (5 bases). V was cut by 1 base and J by 5 bases, with 6 bases left in between. The CDR3 loop spans 12 amino acids. Germline assignment: CDR1 SGHDT and CDR2 YYEEEE. The DNA of the CDR3 is TGTGCCAGCAGCTTGAGGGGTACTGAAGCTTTCTTT. Its translation: CASSLRGTEAFF. Looking up the rest from reference TRBV5-6 and TRBJ1-1 gives the full variable domain: DAGVTQSPTHLIKTRGQQVTLRCSPKSGHDTVSWYQQALGQGPQFIFQYYEEEERQRGNFPDRFSGHQFPNYSSELNVNALLLGDSALYLCASSLRGTEAFFGQGTRLTVV.

The rearrangement uses TRBV19 and TRBJ2-3, with D possibly being TRBD2 (5 bases). The CDR3 runs to 12 residues. Germline V gene data show CDR1 as LNHDA and CDR2 as SQIVND (reference sequence). Between the trimmed V and J ends, which lost 9 bases and 9 bases, there was a span of 16 bases. The CDR3 loop is CASRNPPGTQYF. The CDR3 region has the DNA TGTGCCAGCAGGAACCCCCCGGGGACGCAGTATTTT. Full variable domain (outside the CDR3, taken from reference TRBV19 and TRBJ2-3): DGGITQSPKYLFRKEGQNVTLSCEQNLNHDAMYWYRQDPGQGLRLIYYSQIVNDFQKGDIAEGYSVSREKKESFPLTVTSAQKNPTAFYLCASRNPPGTQYFGPGTRLTVL.

This clone was counted between two and nine times. This sequence joins TRBV7-9 and TRBJ1-1; the match to TRBD1 covers 7 bases. The V segment lost 3 bases and the J segment 3 bases; nucleotides outside the gene matches: 1. This CDR3 region has 13 residues. Germline V lookup: CDR1 SEHNR, CDR2 FQNEAQ (reference sequence). The CDR3 is CASSFTGDTEAFF. Written as DNA, the CDR3 is TGTGCCAGCAGCTTTACAGGGGACACTGAAGCTTTCTTT.

The chain joins TRBV2 to TRBJ2-7; perhaps TRBD2 as D (6 bases). The germline V and J ends were trimmed by 6 bases and 6 bases, with 9 bases remaining between them. This CDR3 is 11 amino acids long. CDR1 is SNHLY and CDR2 is FYNNEI in the germline V gene. The CDR3 DNA reads TGTGCCAGCAGGGAGACTAGCGAGCAGTACTTC. Translation: CASRETSEQYF.

The J gene is TRBJ1-3, the V gene TRBV24-1; D perhaps matches TRBD1 (5 bases). This CDR3 has 15 amino acids. The germline V gene encodes CDR1 KGHDR and CDR2 SFDVKD. Trimming left V 6 bases short and J 2 bases short, with 13 bases between. The CDR3 region has the DNA TGTGCCACCAGTCAAGGTACAGGTCCTGGAAACACCATATATTTT. The encoded protein is CATSQGTGPGNTIYF.

This chain connects TRBV5-8 to TRBJ2-5, with TRBD2 matching over 15 bases. After removal of 4 bases from V and 2 bases from J, the junction contained 6 bases not matched to a gene. CDR1 and CDR2 from the germline V gene are SGHTS and YDEGEE. There are 17 residues in the CDR3. The CDR3 loop is CASSQGLAGGVQETQYF. The DNA for the CDR3 is TGTGCCAGCAGCCAAGGACTAGCGGGGGGGGTACAAGAGACCCAGTACTTC. Full variable domain (outside the CDR3, taken from reference TRBV5-8 and TRBJ2-5): EAGVTQSPTHLIKTRGQQATLRCSPISGHTSVYWYQQALGLGLQFLLWYDEGEERNRGNFPPRFSGRQFPNYSSELNVNALELEDSALYLCASSQGLAGGVQETQYFGPGTRLLVL.

This clone was observed a handful of times. V usage is TRBV7-9 and J usage is TRBJ2-7; perhaps TRBD1 as D (5 bases). Germline CDR1 SEHNR, CDR2 FQNEAQ (reference sequence). The V and J ends lost 0 bases and 4 bases respectively, with 10 bases between them. The CDR3 contains 14 residues. This CDR3 reads CASSLAGAEYEQYF. DNA of the CDR3: TGTGCCAGCAGCTTAGCAGGGGCCGAGTACGAGCAGTACTTC.

Of note for this clone: Other DNA sequences in the same sample also yield this CDR3. DNA for the CDR3: TGTGCCAGCAGTTTATCCGCAGAGACCCAGTACTTC. Protein sequence: CASSLSAETQYF. The rearrangement links TRBV28 to TRBJ2-5; no clear D. The CDR3 covers 12 residues. V gave up 1 base and J gave up 4 bases, with 4 bases separating them. CDR1 and CDR2 (germline): MDHEN, SYDVKM.

The genes are TRBV7-9 and TRBJ1-1; 7 nucleotides line up with TRBD1. V shed 4 bases, J shed 4 bases, and the junction held 6 bases outside the gene matches. The CDR3 runs to 14 residues. Germline V gene data show CDR1 as SEHNR and CDR2 as FQNEAQ (reference sequence). The CDR3, as DNA: TGTGCCAGCAGCTCAAACCCAGGGGGCACTGAAGCTTTCTTT. It yields the protein CASSSNPGGTEAFF.

The rearrangement links TRBV7-2 to TRBJ2-7; TRBD2 matches at 8 bases. The CDR3 covers 14 residues. The V gene end was trimmed by 5 bases and the J gene end by 2 bases; junction bases not matched to a gene: 5. Germline V gene lookup returns CDR1 SGHTA and CDR2 FQGNSA. The DNA of the CDR3 is TGTGCCAGCAGCCCCCCGGGACTAGCCTACGAGCAGTACTTC. Its protein product is CASSPPGLAYEQYF.

This chain uses TRBV24-1 with TRBJ2-1; D possibly matches TRBD1 or TRBD2 (7 bases each). The CDR3 totals 12 residues. Trimming pared 9 bases from V and 8 bases from J, leaving 13 bases between. Germline CDR1 and CDR2: KGHDR and SFDVKD. DNA of the CDR3: TGTGCCACCGGGGAGGGGGCGCATGAGCAGTTCTTC. Amino acid sequence: CATGEGAHEQFF.

J is TRBJ1-5 and V is TRBV5-6; no clear D. CDR1 SGHDT and CDR2 YYEEEE come from the germline V gene. V lost 0 bases, J lost 6 bases, and 10 bases lay in between. The CDR3 covers 14 residues. The CDR3 bases are TGTGCCAGCAGCTTGGGGCAGGCTGGTCAGCCCCAGCATTTT. Translation gives CASSLGQAGQPQHF.

This chain links TRBV27 with TRBJ2-1, with D possibly being TRBD1 (6 bases). CDR1 and CDR2 (germline): MNHEY, SMNVEV (reference sequence). The CDR3 sequence is 15 residues long. Trimming cost V 6 bases and J 5 bases, with 17 bases left between them. The CDR3 DNA reads TGTGCCAGCAGCCCGGGAAGGGGGTGGGACAATGAGCAGTTCTTC. It codes for CASSPGRGWDNEQFF.

The chain uses TRBV6-5 and TRBJ2-2, with TRBD1 matching over 8 bases. In germline, CDR1 is MNHEY, CDR2 SVGAGI. This CDR3 comprises 14 residues. The ends lost 7 bases at V and 6 bases at J; junction bases unmatched: 7. DNA of the CDR3: TGTGCCAGCATCGGACAGGGAAGGTCCGGGGAGCTGTTTTTT. Translated, it gives CASIGQGRSGELFF.

This clone occurred once. The gene calls are TRBV9 and TRBJ1-6, with TRBD1 identical over 7 bases. The CDR3 length is 16 residues. The germline V gene encodes CDR1 SGDLS and CDR2 YYNGEE. V was clipped by 3 bases and J by 4 bases; unmatched bases: 7. The CDR3 DNA is TGTGCCAGCAGCGCCGTCAGGGACAGTTATAATTCACCCCTCCACTTT. It yields the protein CASSAVRDSYNSPLHF.

The chain combines TRBV11-3 with TRBJ2-3; no clear D. The V and J ends lost 1 base and 2 bases respectively, with 13 bases between them. The CDR3 spans 16 residues. Germline CDR1 SGHNT, CDR2 YENEEA. CDR3 loop: CASSLVTTSPTDTQYF. In nucleotides, the CDR3 is TGTGCCAGCAGCTTAGTCACAACATCCCCCACAGATACGCAGTATTTT.

The rearrangement joins TRBV18 to TRBJ2-7; 8 bases agree with TRBD2. The J segment lost 1 base and the V segment lost 1 base, leaving 3 bases of the junction unmatched. The CDR3 has 15 residues. Germline CDR1 is KGHSH and CDR2 is LQKENI. The CDR3 loop is CASSPQREISYEQYF. CDR3 sequence (DNA): TGTGCCAGCTCACCACAGCGGGAGATATCCTACGAGCAGTACTTC.

In this sample, this clone turned up once. The V call is TRBV19, the J call TRBJ1-4; TRBD1 agrees at 7 bases. Germline V gene data show CDR1 as LNHDA and CDR2 as SQIVND (reference sequence). Germline trimming cut 8 bases from V and 4 bases from J; bases unmatched to any gene: 10. The CDR3 consists of 15 residues. The CDR3 sequence is CASSLYRGYNEKLFF. CDR3 sequence (DNA): TGTGCCAGTTCTCTCTACAGGGGCTATAATGAAAAACTGTTTTTT.

V and J are TRBV28 and TRBJ1-1; D is uncertain. CDR3 length equals 14 residues. The V and J ends lost 2 bases and 0 bases respectively, with 7 bases between them. Germline CDR1 and CDR2: MDHEN and SYDVKM. The CDR3 DNA sequence: TGTGCCAGCAGTTTAGGACGGGTGAACACTGAAGCTTTCTTT. It encodes CASSLGRVNTEAFF.

The chain has TRBV7-9 and TRBJ1-4; D is undetermined. CDR3 length: 13 amino acids. From germline, CDR1 is SEHNR and CDR2 FQNEAQ (reference sequence). The V end lost 1 base, the J end lost 7 bases, and 7 bases lay between the germline ends. This CDR3 is CASSLDRFEKLFF. The CDR3 coding sequence is TGTGCCAGCAGCTTAGACCGATTTGAAAAACTGTTTTTT.

V gene TRBV4-3 combines with J gene TRBJ1-6; possibly TRBD1 for D (5 bases). The ends were cut back, 1 base at V and 7 bases at J, with 11 bases in the middle. CDR3 length: 15 residues. Germline CDR1 LGHNA, CDR2 YSLEER. CDR3 sequence: CASSQVRDGNSPLHF. The CDR3 coding sequence is TGCGCCAGCAGCCAAGTTCGGGACGGAAATTCACCCCTCCACTTT.

This chain connects TRBV5-1 to TRBJ2-5; 7 nucleotides align to TRBD1. The V gene's germline CDR1 is SGHRS and CDR2 YFSETQ. There are 14 residues in the CDR3. The V and J ends lost 5 bases and 5 bases, in that order; junction bases with no gene match: 9. Here the CDR3 DNA reads TGCGCCAGCAGAAGACAGGGACATGAGGAGACCCAGTACTTC. It is translated as CASRRQGHEETQYF.

This clone is medium-sized by share. The CDR3 nucleotides are TGTGCCAGCAGCTTAAACCAAGGACCCACCGGGGAGCTGTTTTTT. It specifies CASSLNQGPTGELFF. This chain uses TRBV7-8 with TRBJ2-2; D call uncertain. Trimming took 2 bases from V and 4 from J, leaving 11 bases between them. The CDR3 sequence is 15 residues long. CDR1 is SGHVS, CDR2 FQNEAQ, per germline.

The V and J genes are TRBV27 and TRBJ1-2; D not certain. Germline values: CDR1 MNHEY, CDR2 SMNVEV (reference sequence). Trimming left V 3 bases short and J 4 bases short, with 12 bases between. There are 14 residues in the CDR3. CDR3 residues: CASSFAPLSYGYTF. CDR3 DNA sequence: TGTGCCAGCAGTTTTGCCCCCTTGAGCTATGGCTACACCTTC.